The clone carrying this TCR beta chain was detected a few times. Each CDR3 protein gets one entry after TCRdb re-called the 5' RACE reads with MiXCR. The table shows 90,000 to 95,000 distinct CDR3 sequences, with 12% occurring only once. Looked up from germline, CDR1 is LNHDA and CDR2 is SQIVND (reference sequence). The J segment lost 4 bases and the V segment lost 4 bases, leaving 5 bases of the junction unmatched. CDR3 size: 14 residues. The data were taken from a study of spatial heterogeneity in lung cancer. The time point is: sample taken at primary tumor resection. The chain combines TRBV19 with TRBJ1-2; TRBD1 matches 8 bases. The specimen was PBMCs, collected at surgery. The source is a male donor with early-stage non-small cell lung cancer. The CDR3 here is CASSTGQGVYGYTF. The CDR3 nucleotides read TGTGCCAGTAGTACCGGACAGGGCGTCTATGGCTACACCTTC.